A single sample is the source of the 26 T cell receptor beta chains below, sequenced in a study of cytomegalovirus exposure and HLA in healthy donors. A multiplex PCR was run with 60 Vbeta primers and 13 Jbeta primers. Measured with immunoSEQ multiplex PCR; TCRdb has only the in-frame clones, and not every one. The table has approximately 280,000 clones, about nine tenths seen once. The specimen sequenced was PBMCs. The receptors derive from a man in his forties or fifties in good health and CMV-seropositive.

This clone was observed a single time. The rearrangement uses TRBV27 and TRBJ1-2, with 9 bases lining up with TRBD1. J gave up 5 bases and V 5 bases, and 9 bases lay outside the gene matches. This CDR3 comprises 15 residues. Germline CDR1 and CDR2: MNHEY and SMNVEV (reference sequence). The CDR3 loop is CASSPSDRGTYGYTF. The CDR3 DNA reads TGTGCCAGCAGTCCCAGCGACAGGGGGACATATGGCTACACCTTC.

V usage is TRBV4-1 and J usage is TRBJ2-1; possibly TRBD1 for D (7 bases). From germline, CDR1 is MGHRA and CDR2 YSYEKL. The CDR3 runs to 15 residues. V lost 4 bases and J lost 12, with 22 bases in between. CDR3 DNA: TGCGCCAGCAGCCTACCCGGAGGGGGCCGGGTTAGGCAGTTCTTC. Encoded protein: CASSLPGGGRVRQFF.

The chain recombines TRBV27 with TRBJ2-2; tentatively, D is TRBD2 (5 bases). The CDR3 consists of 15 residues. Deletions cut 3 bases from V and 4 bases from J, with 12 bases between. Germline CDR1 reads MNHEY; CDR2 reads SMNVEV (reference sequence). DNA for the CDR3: TGTGCCAGCAGTTTCTTGAGGGTTTCCACCGGGGAGCTGTTTTTT. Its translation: CASSFLRVSTGELFF.

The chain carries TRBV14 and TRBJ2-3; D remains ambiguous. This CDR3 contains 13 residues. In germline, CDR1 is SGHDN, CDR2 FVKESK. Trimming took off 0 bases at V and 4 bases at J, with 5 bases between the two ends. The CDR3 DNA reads TGTGCCAGCAGCCAAGATTCCGCAGATACGCAGTATTTT. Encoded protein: CASSQDSADTQYF.

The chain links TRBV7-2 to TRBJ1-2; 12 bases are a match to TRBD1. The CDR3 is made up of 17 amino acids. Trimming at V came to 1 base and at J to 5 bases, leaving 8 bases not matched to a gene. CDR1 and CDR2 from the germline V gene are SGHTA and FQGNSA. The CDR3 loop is CASSLGGTGGSSYGYTF. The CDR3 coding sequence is TGTGCCAGCAGCTTAGGCGGGACAGGGGGCTCTAGTTATGGCTACACCTTC.

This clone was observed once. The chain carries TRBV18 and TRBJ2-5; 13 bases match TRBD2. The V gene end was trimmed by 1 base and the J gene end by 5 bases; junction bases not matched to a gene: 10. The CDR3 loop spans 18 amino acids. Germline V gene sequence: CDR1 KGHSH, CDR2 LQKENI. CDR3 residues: CASSPRVLLAGGPETQYF. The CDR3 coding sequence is TGTGCCAGCTCACCACGAGTCTTACTAGCGGGAGGGCCCGAGACCCAGTACTTC.

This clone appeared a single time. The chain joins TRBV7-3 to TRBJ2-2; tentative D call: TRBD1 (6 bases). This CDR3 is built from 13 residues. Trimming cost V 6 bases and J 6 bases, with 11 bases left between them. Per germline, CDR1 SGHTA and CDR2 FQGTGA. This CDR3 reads CASSLQGAGELFF. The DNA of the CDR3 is TGTGCCAGCAGTCTACAGGGAGCCGGGGAGCTGTTTTTT.

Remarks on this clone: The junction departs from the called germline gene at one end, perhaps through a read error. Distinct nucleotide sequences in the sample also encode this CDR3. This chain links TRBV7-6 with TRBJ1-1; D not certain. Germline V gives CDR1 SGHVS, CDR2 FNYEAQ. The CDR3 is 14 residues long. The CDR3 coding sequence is TGCGCCAGCAGCTTGATCGGTCGAGGCACTGAAGCTTTCTTT. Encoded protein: CASSLIGRGTEAFF.

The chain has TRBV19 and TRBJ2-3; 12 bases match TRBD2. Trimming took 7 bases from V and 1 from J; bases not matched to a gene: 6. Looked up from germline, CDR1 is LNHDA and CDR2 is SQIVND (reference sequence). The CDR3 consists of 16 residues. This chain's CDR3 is CASTLTSGRGTDTQYF. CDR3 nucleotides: TGTGCCAGTACCCTGACTAGCGGGAGAGGCACAGATACGCAGTATTTT.

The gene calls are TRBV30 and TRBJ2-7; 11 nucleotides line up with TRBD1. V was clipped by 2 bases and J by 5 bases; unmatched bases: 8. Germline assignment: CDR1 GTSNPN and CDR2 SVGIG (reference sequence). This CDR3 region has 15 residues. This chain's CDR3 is CAWSKGTGGSDEQYF. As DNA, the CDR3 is TGTGCCTGGAGTAAGGGGACAGGGGGTTCGGACGAGCAGTACTTC.

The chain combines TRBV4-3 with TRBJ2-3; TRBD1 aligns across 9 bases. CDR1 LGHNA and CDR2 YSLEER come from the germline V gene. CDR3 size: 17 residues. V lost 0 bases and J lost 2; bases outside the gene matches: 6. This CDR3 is CASSQDTGGEITDTQYF. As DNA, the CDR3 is TGCGCCAGCAGCCAAGATACAGGGGGCGAAATCACAGATACGCAGTATTTT.

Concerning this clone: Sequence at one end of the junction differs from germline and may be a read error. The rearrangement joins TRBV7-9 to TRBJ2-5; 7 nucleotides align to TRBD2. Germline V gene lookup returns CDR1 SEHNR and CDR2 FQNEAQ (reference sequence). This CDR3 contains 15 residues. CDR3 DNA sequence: TGTTCCAGCAGCCCAGAACTAGCGTTGCAAGAGACCCAGTACTTC. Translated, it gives CSSSPELALQETQYF.

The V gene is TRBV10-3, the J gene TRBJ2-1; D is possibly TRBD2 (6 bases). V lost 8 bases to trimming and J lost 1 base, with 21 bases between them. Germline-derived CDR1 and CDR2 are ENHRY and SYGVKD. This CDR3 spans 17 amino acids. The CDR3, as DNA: TGTGCCATCGGAGGGGAACCTGGGAGCCCGTCCTACAATGAGCAGTTCTTC. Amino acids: CAIGGEPGSPSYNEQFF.

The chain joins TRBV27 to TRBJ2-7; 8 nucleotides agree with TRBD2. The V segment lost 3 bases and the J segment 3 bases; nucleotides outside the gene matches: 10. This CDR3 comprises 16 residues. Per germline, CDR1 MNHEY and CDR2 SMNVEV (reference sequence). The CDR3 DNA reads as TGTGCCAGCAGTTTCGGCCCGGGAGGGCTAATCTACGAGCAGTACTTC. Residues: CASSFGPGGLIYEQYF.

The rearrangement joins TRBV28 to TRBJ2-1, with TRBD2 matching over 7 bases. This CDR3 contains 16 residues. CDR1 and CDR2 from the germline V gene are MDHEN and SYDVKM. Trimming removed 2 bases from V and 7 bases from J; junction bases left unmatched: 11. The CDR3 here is CASSLGGGTLVNEQFF. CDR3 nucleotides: TGTGCCAGCAGTTTAGGGGGAGGGACCCTTGTTAATGAGCAGTTCTTC.

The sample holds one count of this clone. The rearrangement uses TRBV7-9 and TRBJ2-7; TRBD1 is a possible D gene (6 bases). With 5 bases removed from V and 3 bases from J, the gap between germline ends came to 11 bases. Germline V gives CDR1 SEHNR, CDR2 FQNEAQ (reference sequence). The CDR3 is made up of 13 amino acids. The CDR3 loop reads CASSPGHFYEQYF. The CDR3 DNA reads TGTGCCAGCAGCCCGGGACACTTCTACGAGCAGTACTTC. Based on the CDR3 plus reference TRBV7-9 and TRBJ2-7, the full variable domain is DTGVSQNPRHKITKRGQNVTFRCDPISEHNRLYWYRQTLGQGPEFLTYFQNEAQLEKSRLLSDRFSAERPKGSFSTLEIQRTEQGDSAMYLCASSPGHFYEQYFGPGTRLTVT.

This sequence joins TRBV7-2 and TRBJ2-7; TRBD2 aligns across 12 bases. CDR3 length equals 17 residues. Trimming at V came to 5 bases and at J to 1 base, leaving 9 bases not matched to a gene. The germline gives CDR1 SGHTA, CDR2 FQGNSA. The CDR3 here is CASSPDPLAGGSYEQYF. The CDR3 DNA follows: TGTGCCAGCAGCCCAGATCCCCTAGCGGGAGGGTCCTACGAGCAGTACTTC.

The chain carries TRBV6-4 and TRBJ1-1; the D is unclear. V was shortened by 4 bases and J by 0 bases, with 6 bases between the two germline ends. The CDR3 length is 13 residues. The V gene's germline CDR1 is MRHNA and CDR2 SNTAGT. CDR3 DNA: TGTGCCAGCAGTGCACAGCTGAACACTGAAGCTTTCTTT. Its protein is CASSAQLNTEAFF.

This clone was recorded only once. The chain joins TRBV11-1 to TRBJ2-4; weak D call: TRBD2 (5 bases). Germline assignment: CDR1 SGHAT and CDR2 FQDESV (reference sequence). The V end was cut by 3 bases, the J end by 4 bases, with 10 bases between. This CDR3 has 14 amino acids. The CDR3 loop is CASSFHRGKNIQYF. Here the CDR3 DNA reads TGTGCCAGCAGCTTCCACCGGGGAAAAAACATTCAGTACTTC.

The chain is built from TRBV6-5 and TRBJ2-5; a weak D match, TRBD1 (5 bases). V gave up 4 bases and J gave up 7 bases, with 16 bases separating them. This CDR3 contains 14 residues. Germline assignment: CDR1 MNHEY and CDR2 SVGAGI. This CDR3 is CASSWESPRGTQYF. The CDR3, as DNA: TGTGCCAGCAGTTGGGAAAGCCCAAGGGGGACCCAGTACTTC.

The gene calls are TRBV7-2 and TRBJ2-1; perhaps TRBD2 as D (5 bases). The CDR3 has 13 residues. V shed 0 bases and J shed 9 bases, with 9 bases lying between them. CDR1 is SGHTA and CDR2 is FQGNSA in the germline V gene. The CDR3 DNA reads TGTGCCAGCAGCTTAGCTGGGCGGGCTGAGCAGTTCTTC. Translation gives CASSLAGRAEQFF.

The CDR3 DNA sequence: TGTGCCAGCAGTGCTGAAACGGGGAACACTGAAGCTTTCTTT. Translating it yields CASSAETGNTEAFF. The rearrangement links TRBV2 to TRBJ1-1; D remains unclear. Trimming removed 4 bases from V and 1 base from J, with 10 bases in between. CDR1 and CDR2 from the germline V gene are SNHLY and FYNNEI. CDR3 size: 14 residues.

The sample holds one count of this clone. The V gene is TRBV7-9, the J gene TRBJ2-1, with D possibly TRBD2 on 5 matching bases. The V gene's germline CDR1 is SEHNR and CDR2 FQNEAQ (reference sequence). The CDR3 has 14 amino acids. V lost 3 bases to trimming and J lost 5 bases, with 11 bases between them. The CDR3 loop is CASSFNLADNEQFF. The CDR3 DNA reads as TGTGCCAGCAGCTTCAACCTAGCAGACAATGAGCAGTTCTTC.

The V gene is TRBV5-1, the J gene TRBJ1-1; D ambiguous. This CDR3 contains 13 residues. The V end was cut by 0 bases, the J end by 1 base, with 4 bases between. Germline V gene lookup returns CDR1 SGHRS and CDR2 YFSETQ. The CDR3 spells CASSLEQNTEAFF. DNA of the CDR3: TGCGCCAGCAGCTTGGAGCAGAACACTGAAGCTTTCTTT.

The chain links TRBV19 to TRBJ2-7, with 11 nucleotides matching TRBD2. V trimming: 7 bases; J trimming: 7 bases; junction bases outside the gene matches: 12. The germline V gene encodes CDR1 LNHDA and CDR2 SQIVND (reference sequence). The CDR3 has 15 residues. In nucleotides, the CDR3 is TGTGCCAGTAAAGGGGAGGGGACTAGCGGCCTAGAGCAGTACTTC. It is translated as CASKGEGTSGLEQYF.

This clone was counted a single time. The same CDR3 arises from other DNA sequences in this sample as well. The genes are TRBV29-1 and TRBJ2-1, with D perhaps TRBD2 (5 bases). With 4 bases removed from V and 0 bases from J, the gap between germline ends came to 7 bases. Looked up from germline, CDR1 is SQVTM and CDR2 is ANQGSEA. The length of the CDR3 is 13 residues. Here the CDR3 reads CSVAGSSYNEQFF. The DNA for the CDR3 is TGCAGCGTTGCGGGGAGCTCCTACAATGAGCAGTTCTTC.